The entry below describes one T cell receptor (beta chain). Germline CDR1 MGHDK, CDR2 SYGVNS. This CDR3 is built from 13 residues. The V end was cut by 5 bases, the J end by 3 bases, with 10 bases between. This sample is drawn from a study of blood T cell repertoires in COVID-19. Study details: Material from acute and convalescent COVID-19 was sourced from the United States, Italy and Spain.

Participants were aged 18 to 89 years from around 26 US areas. Exposed study participants had met a COVID-19 case within 2 weeks before entry. TCRdb's table, derived via immunoSEQ multiplex PCR, lists solely in-frame clones and lacks some. The table records 150,000 to 200,000 clones, less than 90% of them present only once. This clonotype was sampled from a woman younger than 45 who had been exposed to COVID-19. Input material: PBMCs or T cells enriched from blood (not recorded which). The chain links TRBV25-1 to TRBJ1-1; D is undetermined. CDR3 DNA sequence: TGTGCCAGCAGTTTGAGCCGTTACACTGAAGCTTTCTTT. The encoded protein is CASSLSRYTEAFF.